What follows are 10 T cell receptor beta chains derived from one specimen sequenced in a study of blood T cell repertoires in COVID-19. This table comes from immunoSEQ multiplex PCR, and its TCRdb copy is limited to in-frame clones, with some not included. In the table there are about 150,000 clones, about 82% of which are singletons. What was sequenced was PBMCs or T cells enriched from blood (not recorded which). The receptor set was obtained from a woman between 35 and 50 years old who had recovered from COVID-19.

The V and J genes are TRBV30 and TRBJ1-6; maybe TRBD1 (6 bases). Germline CDR1 is GTSNPN and CDR2 is SVGIG (reference sequence). V was shortened by 5 bases and J by 7 bases, with 15 bases between the two germline ends. The CDR3 sequence is 14 residues long. CDR3 in DNA: TGTGCCTGGCGATGGGGGCAGGGGAATTCACCCCTCCACTTT. Translating gives CAWRWGQGNSPLHF. Variable domain in full (rest from reference TRBV30 and TRBJ1-6): SQTIHQWPATLVQPVGSPLSLECTVEGTSNPNLYWYRQAAGRGLQLLFYSVGIGQISSEVPQNLSASRPQDRQFILSSKKLLLSDSGFYLCAWRWGQGNSPLHFGNGTRLTVT.

The chain joins TRBV7-9 to TRBJ2-7; D might be TRBD2 (7 bases). Germline V lookup: CDR1 SEHNR, CDR2 FQNEAQ (reference sequence). The CDR3 consists of 16 residues. Deletions cut 5 bases from V and 1 base from J, with 18 bases between. The CDR3 reads CASSPPGGPSSYEQYF. The DNA for the CDR3 is TGTGCCAGCAGCCCACCCGGGGGGCCTTCATCCTACGAGCAGTACTTC. Supplemented by reference TRBV7-9 and TRBJ2-7, the full variable domain reads DTGVSQNPRHKITKRGQNVTFRCDPISEHNRLYWYRQTLGQGPEFLTYFQNEAQLEKSRLLSDRFSAERPKGSFSTLEIQRTEQGDSAMYLCASSPPGGPSSYEQYFGPGTRLTVT.

In the case of this clone: The same CDR3 arises from other DNA sequences in this sample as well. The V and J genes are TRBV30 and TRBJ1-4; D unresolved. This CDR3 spans 14 amino acids. With 3 bases removed from V and 0 bases from J, the gap between germline ends came to 8 bases. Germline values: CDR1 GTSNPN, CDR2 SVGIG (reference sequence). CDR3: CAWSAGTTNEKLFF. The DNA for the CDR3 is TGTGCCTGGAGCGCCGGGACAACTAATGAAAAACTGTTTTTT. Combining the CDR3 with reference TRBV30 and TRBJ1-4 gives the whole variable domain SQTIHQWPATLVQPVGSPLSLECTVEGTSNPNLYWYRQAAGRGLQLLFYSVGIGQISSEVPQNLSASRPQDRQFILSSKKLLLSDSGFYLCAWSAGTTNEKLFFGSGTQLSVL.

For the CDR3, the DNA is TGTGCCAGCAGTTTATTTGGCGGGGGTACTGAAGCTTTCTTT. It yields the protein CASSLFGGGTEAFF. The rearrangement joins TRBV27 to TRBJ1-1; a possible D gene is TRBD1 (5 bases). V lost 1 base and J lost 5, with 11 bases in between. The CDR3 is 14 amino acids. Looked up from germline, CDR1 is MNHEY and CDR2 is SMNVEV (reference sequence).

V gene TRBV4-1 combines with J gene TRBJ1-5; the D gene is possibly TRBD1 (6 bases). The V gene lost 0 bases and the J gene lost 6 bases, with 18 bases spanning the gap. This CDR3 spans 17 amino acids. CDR1 and CDR2 from the germline V gene are MGHRA and YSYEKL. CDR3 sequence reads: CASSQEPGHGTGQPQHF. In DNA form, the CDR3 reads TGCGCCAGCAGCCAAGAGCCGGGACACGGCACGGGTCAGCCCCAGCATTTT.

The chain uses TRBV3-1 (or the pseudogene TRBV3-2) and TRBJ2-7, with D perhaps matching TRBD2 (5 bases). CDR3 length equals 15 residues. CDR1 and CDR2 (germline): LGHDT, YNNKEL (reference sequence). The germline V and J ends were trimmed by 4 bases and 4 bases, with 17 bases remaining between them. CDR3 nucleotides: TGTGCCAGCAGCCTGGACTGGGCCCCCATGTACGAGCAGTACTTC. This codes for CASSLDWAPMYEQYF.

CDR3 protein: CASSFSGSNQPQHF. For the CDR3, the DNA is TGTGCCAGCAGTTTTAGCGGTAGCAATCAGCCCCAGCATTTT. The chain is built from TRBV27 and TRBJ1-5; D unclear. Between the trimmed V and J ends, which lost 3 bases and 0 bases, there was a span of 6 bases. Germline-derived CDR1 and CDR2 are MNHEY and SMNVEV (reference sequence). This CDR3 is built from 14 residues.

The CDR3 DNA is TGTGCCAGCAGCCAGACTAGCGGGAGCCTCAATGAGCAGTTCTTC. Translation gives CASSQTSGSLNEQFF. The rearrangement links TRBV6-5 to TRBJ2-1, with TRBD2 matching 12 bases. The germline gives CDR1 MNHEY, CDR2 SVGAGI. This CDR3 has 15 amino acids. J gave up 6 bases and V 6 bases, and 6 bases lay outside the gene matches.

The chain carries TRBV12-3 or TRBV12-4 and TRBJ2-1, with D tentatively TRBD1 (6 bases). The CDR3 has 12 residues. V gave up 6 bases and J gave up 7 bases, with 10 bases separating them. The CDR3 region has the DNA TGTGCCAGCAGCAGCCAGGGGAATGAGCAGTTCTTC. Translation gives CASSSQGNEQFF.

The genes are TRBV3-1 (or the pseudogene TRBV3-2) and TRBJ1-1; perhaps TRBD1 as D (5 bases). This CDR3 region has 14 residues. The V gene's germline CDR1 is LGHDT and CDR2 YNNKEL (reference sequence). Trimming took off 0 bases at V and 9 bases at J, with 14 bases between the two ends. CDR3 sequence reads: CASSQETGAGKAFF. CDR3 DNA: TGTGCCAGCAGCCAAGAAACAGGAGCGGGAAAAGCTTTCTTT.